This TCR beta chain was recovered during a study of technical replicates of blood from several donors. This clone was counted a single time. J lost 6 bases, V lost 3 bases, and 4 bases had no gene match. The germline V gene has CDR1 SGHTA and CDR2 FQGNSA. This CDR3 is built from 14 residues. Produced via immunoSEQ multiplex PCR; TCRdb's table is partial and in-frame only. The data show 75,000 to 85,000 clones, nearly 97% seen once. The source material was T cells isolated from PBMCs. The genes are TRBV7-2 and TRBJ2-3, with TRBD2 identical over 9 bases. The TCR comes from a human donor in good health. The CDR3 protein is CASSFDSGSDTQYF. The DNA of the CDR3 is TGTGCCAGCAGCTTCGATAGCGGGAGTGATACGCAGTATTTT.